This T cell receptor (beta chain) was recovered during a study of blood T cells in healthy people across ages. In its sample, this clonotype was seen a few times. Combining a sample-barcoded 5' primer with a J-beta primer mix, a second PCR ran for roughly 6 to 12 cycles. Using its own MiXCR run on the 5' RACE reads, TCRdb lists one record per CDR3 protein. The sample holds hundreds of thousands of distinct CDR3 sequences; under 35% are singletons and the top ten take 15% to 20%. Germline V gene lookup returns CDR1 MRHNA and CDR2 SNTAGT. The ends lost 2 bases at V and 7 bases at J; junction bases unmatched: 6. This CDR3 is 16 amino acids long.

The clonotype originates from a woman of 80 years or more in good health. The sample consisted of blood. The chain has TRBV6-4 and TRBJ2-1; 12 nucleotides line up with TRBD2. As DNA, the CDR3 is TGTGCCAGCAGTGACGTTACTAGCGGGGGGAAAAATGAGCAGTTCTTC. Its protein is CASSDVTSGGKNEQFF.